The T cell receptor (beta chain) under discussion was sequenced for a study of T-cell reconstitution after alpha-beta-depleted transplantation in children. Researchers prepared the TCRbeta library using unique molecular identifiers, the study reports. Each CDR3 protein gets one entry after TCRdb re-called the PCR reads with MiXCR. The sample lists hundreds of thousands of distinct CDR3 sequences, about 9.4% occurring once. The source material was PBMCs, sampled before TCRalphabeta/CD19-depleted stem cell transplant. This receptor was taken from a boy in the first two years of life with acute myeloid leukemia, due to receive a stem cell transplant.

CDR3 DNA sequence: TGTGCCAGCAGCCTCCCGGGACCTGGGGAAAAACTGTTTTTT. Translated: CASSLPGPGEKLFF. The chain joins TRBV7-2 to TRBJ1-4; a possible D gene is TRBD1 (5 bases). Germline values: CDR1 SGHTA, CDR2 FQGNSA. The length of the CDR3 is 14 residues. Trimming cost V 5 bases and J 8 bases, with 15 bases left between them.